Described below is a single TCR beta chain sequence and its context. The PCR made use of 60 Vbeta and 13 Jbeta primers. Clones were read by immunoSEQ multiplex PCR, and TCRdb kept only the in-frame ones, dropping some. The sample records 270,000 or so clones, more than 80% being singletons. This entry is derived from a study of cytomegalovirus exposure and HLA in healthy donors. J lost 0 bases, V lost 5 bases, and 13 bases had no gene match. Germline V gene data show CDR1 as MNHEY and CDR2 as SMNVEV (reference sequence). This CDR3 is 19 amino acids long. Nominally healthy donors provided the samples, though records likely missed some immune exposures.

Material for sequencing was PBMCs. The genes are TRBV27 and TRBJ2-7; 13 bases fit TRBD2. This TCR was sampled from a man aged 40-49 years in good health and CMV-seropositive. The CDR3 DNA follows: TGTGCCAGCAGTCGACCACTAGCGGGAGGGCGATCGGACTCCTACGAGCAGTACTTC. Amino acids: CASSRPLAGGRSDSYEQYF.